A single sample is the source of the 10 T cell receptor beta chains below, sequenced in a study of blood T cell repertoires in COVID-19. Clones were read by immunoSEQ multiplex PCR, and TCRdb kept only the in-frame ones, dropping some. Of about 88,000 clones in the sample, about 90% were seen once. Specimen: peripheral blood. These receptors came from a man younger than 35 with COVID-19, enrolled during active disease.

The chain has TRBV28 and TRBJ2-1; 8 nucleotides agree with TRBD1. Germline V gives CDR1 MDHEN, CDR2 SYDVKM. This CDR3 has 14 amino acids. V was pared by 4 bases and J by 5 bases, with 4 bases of the junction left unmatched. The CDR3 region is CASSWQGAHNEQFF. Here the CDR3 DNA reads TGTGCCAGCAGTTGGCAGGGGGCGCACAATGAGCAGTTCTTC.

The chain joins TRBV9 to TRBJ2-3, with 8 bases aligning to TRBD2. With 0 bases clipped from V and 2 bases from J, the junction kept 5 bases outside the gene matches. This CDR3 spans 16 amino acids. Germline-derived CDR1 and CDR2 are SGDLS and YYNGEE. CDR3 sequence: CASSVVQAGVTDTQYF. The CDR3 DNA sequence: TGTGCCAGCAGCGTAGTGCAAGCGGGAGTCACAGATACGCAGTATTTT.

The rearrangement uses TRBV5-1 and TRBJ2-3; D not certain. Trimming shortened V by 3 bases and J by 6 bases, and 5 bases separated the two germline ends. The germline CDR1 and CDR2 sequences are SGHRS and YFSETQ. The CDR3 length is 11 residues. CDR3 amino acids: CASSSVDTQYF. The CDR3 DNA reads as TGCGCCAGCAGCTCAGTGGATACGCAGTATTTT.

The chain joins TRBV28 to TRBJ1-5; TRBD1 is a possible D gene (6 bases). Deletions cut 6 bases from V and 7 bases from J, with 19 bases between. From germline, CDR1 is MDHEN and CDR2 SYDVKM. This CDR3 has 15 residues. This chain's CDR3 is CASSATEQGSQPQHF. In nucleotides, the CDR3 is TGTGCCAGCAGCGCAACTGAACAGGGTTCCCAGCCCCAGCATTTT. Full variable domain (outside the CDR3, taken from reference TRBV28 and TRBJ1-5): DVKVTQSSRYLVKRTGEKVFLECVQDMDHENMFWYRQDPGLGLRLIYFSYDVKMKEKGDIPEGYSVSREKKERFSLILESASTNQTSMYLCASSATEQGSQPQHFGDGTRLSIL.

This rearrangement joins TRBV4-3 to TRBJ2-7; 10 bases are shared with TRBD2. This CDR3 is built from 15 residues. Germline V CDR1 and CDR2: LGHNA, YSLEER. J gave up 3 bases and V 0 bases, and 2 bases lay outside the gene matches. CDR3 DNA sequence: TGCGCCAGCAGCCAAGAGTCTAGCGGGAGCTACGAGCAGTACTTC. This codes for CASSQESSGSYEQYF.

The chain is built from TRBV4-3 and TRBJ2-7; 8 nucleotides align to TRBD2. Trimming at V came to 4 bases and at J to 1 base, leaving 6 bases not matched to a gene. The CDR3 spans 15 residues. Germline V gene data show CDR1 as LGHNA and CDR2 as YSLEER. Here the CDR3 DNA reads TGCGCCAGCAGCCCCATAGCGGGACCGTCCTACGAGCAGTACTTC. Translating it yields CASSPIAGPSYEQYF.

This chain joins TRBV6-6 and TRBJ2-6; D is ambiguous. Trimming shortened V by 5 bases and J by 2 bases, and 7 bases separated the two germline ends. The CDR3 is made up of 14 amino acids. CDR1 and CDR2 (germline): MNHNY, SVGAGI (reference sequence). CDR3 residues: CASSPPAGANVLTF. The CDR3 coding sequence is TGTGCCAGCAGTCCCCCCGCTGGGGCCAACGTCCTGACTTTC.

The chain links TRBV28 to TRBJ2-7, with TRBD1 matching 7 bases. Unmatched junction bases numbered 4, after V lost 8 bases and J lost 0 bases. The CDR3 totals 13 residues. CDR1 is MDHEN, CDR2 SYDVKM, per germline. The CDR3 spells CASDGQDSYEQYF. The CDR3 nucleotides are TGTGCCAGCGACGGACAGGACTCCTACGAGCAGTACTTC.

As regards this clone: This sample includes further DNA sequences coding for the same CDR3. V usage is TRBV5-1 and J usage is TRBJ2-7, with 8 bases fitting TRBD2. Germline V gives CDR1 SGHRS, CDR2 YFSETQ. V lost 2 bases to trimming and J lost 2 bases; unmatched junction nucleotides: 3. This CDR3 comprises 14 residues. The CDR3 sequence is CASSLSGGAYEQYF. CDR3 DNA sequence: TGCGCCAGCAGCTTATCGGGAGGGGCCTACGAGCAGTACTTC.

The chain recombines TRBV5-5 with TRBJ1-5; D is unclear. The CDR3 totals 16 residues. With 4 bases removed from V and 0 bases from J, the gap between germline ends came to 14 bases. Per germline, CDR1 SGHKS and CDR2 YYEKEE (reference sequence). The CDR3 DNA reads as TGTGCCAGCAGCACCGGAGCCAGATTTAGCAATCAGCCCCAGCATTTT. Translating it yields CASSTGARFSNQPQHF.